This T cell receptor (beta chain) is drawn from a study of T cells in Graves' hyperthyroidism and ophthalmopathy. Ten or more counts support this clonotype. The antigen remains undetermined. TCR beta CDR3 regions were amplified from RNA transcripts. The HTBI set primed first-round TCR CDR3 RT-PCR. TCRdb fed the multiplex PCR reads into MiXCR, producing one record per CDR3 protein. The sample holds hundreds of thousands of distinct CDR3 sequences; about 15% are singletons and the top ten take around 12%. Each person with ophthalmopathy scored at least 3 on the Clinical Activity Score, reached NOSPECS grade 4 or higher, and had been ill under 3 months. This sample holds PBMCs from approximately 9 ml fresh peripheral blood. Germline CDR1 reads SGHTA; CDR2 reads FQGNSA. The CDR3 is 18 residues long. Germline trimming cut 3 bases from V and 1 base from J; bases unmatched to any gene: 14. Study-wide results and caveats: Most thyroid-expanded clonotypes above 0.001 were also found in blood. The model identified upcoming ophthalmopathy a median roughly 6.5 months ahead of onset.

The sequence derives from a woman aged 50 to 65 with Graves' ophthalmopathy. The rearrangement uses TRBV7-2 and TRBJ2-7, with 8 bases identical to TRBD2. The specimen was blood. CDR3 loop: CASSFREGAGVPSYEQYF. The CDR3 DNA sequence: TGTGCCAGCAGCTTTAGGGAGGGAGCGGGAGTACCATCCTACGAGCAGTACTTC.